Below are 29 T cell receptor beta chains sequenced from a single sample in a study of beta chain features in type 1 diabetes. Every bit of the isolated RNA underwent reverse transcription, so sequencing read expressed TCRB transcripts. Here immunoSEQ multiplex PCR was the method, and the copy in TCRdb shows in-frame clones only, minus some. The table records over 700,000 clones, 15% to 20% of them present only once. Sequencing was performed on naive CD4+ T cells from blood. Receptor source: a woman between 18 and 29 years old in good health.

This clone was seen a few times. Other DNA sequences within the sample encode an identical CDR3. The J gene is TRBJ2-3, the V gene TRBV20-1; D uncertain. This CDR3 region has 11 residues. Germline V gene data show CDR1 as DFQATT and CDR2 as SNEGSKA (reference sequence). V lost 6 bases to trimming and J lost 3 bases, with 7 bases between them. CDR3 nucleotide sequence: TGCAGTGCCCGAACAACAGATACGCAGTATTTT. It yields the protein CSARTTDTQYF.

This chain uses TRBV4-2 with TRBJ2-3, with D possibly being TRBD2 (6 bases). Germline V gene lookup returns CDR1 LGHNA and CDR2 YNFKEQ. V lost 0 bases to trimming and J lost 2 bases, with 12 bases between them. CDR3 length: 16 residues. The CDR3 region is CASSQETGAFTDTQYF. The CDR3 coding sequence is TGTGCCAGCAGCCAAGAGACGGGAGCCTTCACAGATACGCAGTATTTT.

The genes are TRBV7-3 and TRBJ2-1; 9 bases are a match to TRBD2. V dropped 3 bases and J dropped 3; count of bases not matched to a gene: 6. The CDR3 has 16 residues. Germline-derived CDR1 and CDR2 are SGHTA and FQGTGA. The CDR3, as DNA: TGTGCCAGCAGCTTTTCTAGCGGGACCATCTACAATGAGCAGTTCTTC. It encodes CASSFSSGTIYNEQFF.

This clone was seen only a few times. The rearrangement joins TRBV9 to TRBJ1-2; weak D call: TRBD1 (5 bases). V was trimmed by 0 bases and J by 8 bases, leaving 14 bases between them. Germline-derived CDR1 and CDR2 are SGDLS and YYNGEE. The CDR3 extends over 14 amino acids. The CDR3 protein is CASSVDGQGTGYTF. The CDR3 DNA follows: TGTGCCAGCAGCGTAGATGGGCAGGGTACCGGCTACACCTTC.

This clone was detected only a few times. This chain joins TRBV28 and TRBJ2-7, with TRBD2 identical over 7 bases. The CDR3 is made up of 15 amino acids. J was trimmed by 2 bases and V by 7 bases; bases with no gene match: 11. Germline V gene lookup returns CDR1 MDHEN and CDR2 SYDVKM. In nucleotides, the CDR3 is TGTGCCAGCAAGCTAAGCGGGGATGGGGCCTACGAGCAGTACTTC. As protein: CASKLSGDGAYEQYF.

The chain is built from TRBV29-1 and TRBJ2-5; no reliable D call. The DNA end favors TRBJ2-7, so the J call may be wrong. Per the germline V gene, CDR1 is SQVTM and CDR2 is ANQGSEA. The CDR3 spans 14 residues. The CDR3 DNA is TGCAGCGTTGAGGGAATTGGACGCTCCTACGAGCAGTACTTC. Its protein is CSVEGIGRSYEQYF.

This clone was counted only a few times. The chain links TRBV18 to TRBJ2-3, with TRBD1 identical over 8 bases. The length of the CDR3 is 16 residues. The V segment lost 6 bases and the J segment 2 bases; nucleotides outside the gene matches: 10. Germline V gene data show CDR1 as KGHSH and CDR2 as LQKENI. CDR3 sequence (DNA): TGTGCCAGCTCGGATCCGGGACAGGACCCCACAGATACGCAGTATTTT. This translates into CASSDPGQDPTDTQYF.

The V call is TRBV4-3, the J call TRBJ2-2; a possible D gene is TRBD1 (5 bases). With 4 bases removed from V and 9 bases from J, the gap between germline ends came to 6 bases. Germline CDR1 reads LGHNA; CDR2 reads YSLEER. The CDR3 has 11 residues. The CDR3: CASSRGRELFF. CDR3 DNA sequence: TGCGCCAGCAGCCGGGGCCGGGAGCTGTTTTTT.

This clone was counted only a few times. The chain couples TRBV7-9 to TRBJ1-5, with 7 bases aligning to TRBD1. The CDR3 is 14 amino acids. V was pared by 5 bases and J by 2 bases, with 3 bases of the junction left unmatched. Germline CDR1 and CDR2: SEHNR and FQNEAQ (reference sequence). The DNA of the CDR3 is TGTGCCAGCAGCGAAGGGACAGGCAATCAGCCCCAGCATTTT. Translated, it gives CASSEGTGNQPQHF.

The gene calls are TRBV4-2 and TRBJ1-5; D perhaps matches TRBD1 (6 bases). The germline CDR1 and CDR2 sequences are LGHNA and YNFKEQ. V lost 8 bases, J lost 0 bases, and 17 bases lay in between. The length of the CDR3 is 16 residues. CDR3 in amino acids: CASGARGPYSNQPQHF. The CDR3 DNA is TGTGCCAGCGGGGCCAGGGGACCTTATAGCAATCAGCCCCAGCATTTT.

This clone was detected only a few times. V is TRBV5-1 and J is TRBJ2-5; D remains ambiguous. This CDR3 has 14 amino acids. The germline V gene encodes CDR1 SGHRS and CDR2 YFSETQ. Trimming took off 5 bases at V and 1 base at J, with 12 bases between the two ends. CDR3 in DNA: TGCGCCAGCAGGTCCTGGCAGGCCCAAGAGACCCAGTACTTC. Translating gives CASRSWQAQETQYF.

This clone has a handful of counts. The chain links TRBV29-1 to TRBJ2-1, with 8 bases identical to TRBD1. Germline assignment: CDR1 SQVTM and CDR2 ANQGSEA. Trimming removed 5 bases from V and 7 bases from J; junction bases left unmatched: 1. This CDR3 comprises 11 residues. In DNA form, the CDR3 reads TGCAGCGTTCAGGGGGCGAATGAGCAGTTCTTC. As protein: CSVQGANEQFF.

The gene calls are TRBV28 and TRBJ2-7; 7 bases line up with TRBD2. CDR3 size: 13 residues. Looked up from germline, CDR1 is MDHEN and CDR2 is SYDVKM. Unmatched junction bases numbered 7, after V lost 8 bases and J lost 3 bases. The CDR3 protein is CASSGLVSYEQYF. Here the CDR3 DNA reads TGTGCCAGCTCTGGACTAGTAAGCTACGAGCAGTACTTC.

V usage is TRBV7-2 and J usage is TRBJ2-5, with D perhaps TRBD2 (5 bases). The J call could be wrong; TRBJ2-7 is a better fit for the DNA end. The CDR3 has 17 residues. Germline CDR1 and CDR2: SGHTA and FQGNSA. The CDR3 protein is CASSLTKRILSSYEQYF. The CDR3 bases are TGTGCCAGCAGCTTAACTAAGCGGATATTGAGCTCCTACGAGCAGTACTTC.

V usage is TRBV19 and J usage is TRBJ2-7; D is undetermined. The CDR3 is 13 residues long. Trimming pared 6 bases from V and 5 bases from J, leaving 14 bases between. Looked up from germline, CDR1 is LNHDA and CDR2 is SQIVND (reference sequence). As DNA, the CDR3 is TGTGCCAGTAGGGAGAGGAATGGGGACGAGCAGTACTTC. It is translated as CASRERNGDEQYF.

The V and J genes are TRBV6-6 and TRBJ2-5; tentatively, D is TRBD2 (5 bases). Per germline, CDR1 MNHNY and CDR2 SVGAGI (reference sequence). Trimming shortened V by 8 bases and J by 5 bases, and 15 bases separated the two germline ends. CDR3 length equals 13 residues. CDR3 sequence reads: CASHNSDRETQYF. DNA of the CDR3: TGTGCCAGCCACAATAGCGACCGGGAGACCCAGTACTTC.

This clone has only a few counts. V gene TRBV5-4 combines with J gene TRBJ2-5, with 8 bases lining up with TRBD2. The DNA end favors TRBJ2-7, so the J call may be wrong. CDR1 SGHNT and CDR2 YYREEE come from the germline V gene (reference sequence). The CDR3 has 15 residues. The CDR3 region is CASTPPGGPPYEQYF. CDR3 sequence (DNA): TGTGCCAGCACCCCTCCGGGAGGGCCTCCGTACGAGCAGTACTTC.

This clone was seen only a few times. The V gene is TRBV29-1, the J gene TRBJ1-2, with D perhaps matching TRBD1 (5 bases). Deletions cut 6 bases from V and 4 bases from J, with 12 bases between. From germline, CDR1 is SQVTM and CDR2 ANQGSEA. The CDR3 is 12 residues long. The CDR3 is CSVPGTGYGYTF. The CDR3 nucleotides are TGCAGCGTCCCCGGGACGGGCTATGGCTACACCTTC.

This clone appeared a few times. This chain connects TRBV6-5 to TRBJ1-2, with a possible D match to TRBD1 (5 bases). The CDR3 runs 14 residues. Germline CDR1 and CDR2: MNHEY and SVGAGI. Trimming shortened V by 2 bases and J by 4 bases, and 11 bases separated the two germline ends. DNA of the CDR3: TGTGCCAGCAGTTACACCCAGGGATCCTATGGCTACACCTTC. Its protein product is CASSYTQGSYGYTF.

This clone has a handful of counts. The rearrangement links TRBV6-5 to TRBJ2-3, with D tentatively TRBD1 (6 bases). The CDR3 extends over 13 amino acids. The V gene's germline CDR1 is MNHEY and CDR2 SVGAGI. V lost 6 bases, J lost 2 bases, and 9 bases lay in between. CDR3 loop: CASSHRATDTQYF. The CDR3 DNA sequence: TGTGCCAGCAGCCACAGGGCCACAGATACGCAGTATTTT.

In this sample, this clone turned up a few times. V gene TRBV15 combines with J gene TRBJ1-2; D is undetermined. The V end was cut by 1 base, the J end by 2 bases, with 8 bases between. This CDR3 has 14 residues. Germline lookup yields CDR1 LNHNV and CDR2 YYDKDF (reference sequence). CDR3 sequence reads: CATSRVRGNYGYTF. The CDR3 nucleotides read TGTGCCACCAGCAGAGTTCGAGGGAACTATGGCTACACCTTC.

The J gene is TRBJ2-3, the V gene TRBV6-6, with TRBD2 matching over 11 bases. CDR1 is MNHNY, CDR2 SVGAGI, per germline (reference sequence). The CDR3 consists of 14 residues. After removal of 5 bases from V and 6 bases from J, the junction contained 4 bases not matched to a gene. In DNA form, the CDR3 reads TGTGCCAGCAGTATCCGACTAGCGGGGGATACGCAGTATTTT. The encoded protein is CASSIRLAGDTQYF.

The CDR3 spells CATGLGEQYF. CDR3 DNA sequence: TGTGCAACAGGTTTGGGAGAGCAGTACTTC. The chain is built from TRBV6-5 and TRBJ2-7; tentative D call: TRBD1 (5 bases). The CDR3 has 10 residues. Germline-derived CDR1 and CDR2 are MNHEY and SVGAGI.

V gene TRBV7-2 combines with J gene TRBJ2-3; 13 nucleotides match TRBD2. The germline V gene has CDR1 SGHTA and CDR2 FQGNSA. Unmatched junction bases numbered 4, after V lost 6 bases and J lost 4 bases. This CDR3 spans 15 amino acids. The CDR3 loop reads CASRRLAGGPDTQYF. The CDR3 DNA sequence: TGTGCCAGCAGGCGACTAGCGGGAGGTCCAGATACGCAGTATTTT.

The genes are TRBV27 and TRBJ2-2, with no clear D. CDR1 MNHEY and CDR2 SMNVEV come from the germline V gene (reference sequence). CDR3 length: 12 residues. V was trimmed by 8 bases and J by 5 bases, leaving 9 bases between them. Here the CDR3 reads CASATRTGELFF. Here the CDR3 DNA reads TGTGCCAGCGCCACAAGAACCGGGGAGCTGTTTTTT.

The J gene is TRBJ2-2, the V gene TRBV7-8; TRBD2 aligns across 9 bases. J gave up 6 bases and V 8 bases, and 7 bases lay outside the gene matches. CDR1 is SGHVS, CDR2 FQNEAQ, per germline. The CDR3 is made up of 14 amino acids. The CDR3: CASGREGLPGELFF. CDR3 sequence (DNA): TGTGCCAGCGGGCGGGAGGGCCTACCCGGGGAGCTGTTTTTT. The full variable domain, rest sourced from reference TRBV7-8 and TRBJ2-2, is GAGVSQSPRYKVAKRGQDVALRCDPISGHVSLFWYQQALGQGPEFLTYFQNEAQLDKSGLPSDRFFAERPEGSVSTLKIQRTQQEDSAVYLCASGREGLPGELFFGEGSRLTVL.

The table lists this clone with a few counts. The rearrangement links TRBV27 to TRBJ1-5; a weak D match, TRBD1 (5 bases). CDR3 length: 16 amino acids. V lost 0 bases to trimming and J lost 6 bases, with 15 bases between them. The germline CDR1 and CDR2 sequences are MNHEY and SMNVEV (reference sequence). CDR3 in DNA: TGTGCCAGCAGTTTATCCGGTGGGGTAAGGGGTCAGCCCCAGCATTTT. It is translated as CASSLSGGVRGQPQHF.

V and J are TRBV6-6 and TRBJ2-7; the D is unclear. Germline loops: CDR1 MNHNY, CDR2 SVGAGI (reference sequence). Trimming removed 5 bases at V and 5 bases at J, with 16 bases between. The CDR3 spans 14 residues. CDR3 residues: CASSPSRQTDEQYF. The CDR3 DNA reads TGTGCCAGCAGTCCGTCTCGTCAGACCGACGAGCAGTACTTC.

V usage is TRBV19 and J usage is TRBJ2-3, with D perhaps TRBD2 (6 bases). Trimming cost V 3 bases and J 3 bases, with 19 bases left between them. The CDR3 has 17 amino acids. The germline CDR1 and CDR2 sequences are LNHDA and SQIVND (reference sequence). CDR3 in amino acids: CASSMGLTRGPTDTQYF. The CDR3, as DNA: TGTGCCAGTAGTATGGGTTTGACTAGGGGACCGACAGATACGCAGTATTTT.